One and the same sample provided the 23 T cell receptor beta chains below, sequenced in a study of vaccination and CD4 T cells after COVID-19. Time point specified: late sampling 161 to 241 days after vaccination in three convalescent patients. TCRdb called the PCR reads again in MiXCR, with one record for every CDR3 protein. This sample has about 40,000 distinct CDR3 sequences, with more than 35% found just once. The specimen comprised CD4+ T cells from blood, sampled about 7 months after SARS-CoV-2 vaccination. All receptors come from a human donor who had recovered from COVID-19.

The V gene is TRBV20-1, the J gene TRBJ2-1; 12 bases are a match to TRBD2. The CDR3 spans 14 residues. Germline V gene data show CDR1 as DFQATT and CDR2 as SNEGSKA (reference sequence). Losses at the gene ends were 7 bases for V and 6 bases for J; bases not matched to a gene: 7. In DNA, the CDR3 is TGCAGTGTGAAGACTAGCGGGAGTTTCAATGAGCAGTTCTTC. Protein: CSVKTSGSFNEQFF.

The rearrangement links TRBV7-2 to TRBJ2-1; 7 bases are a match to TRBD2. This CDR3 contains 15 residues. Germline V gene lookup returns CDR1 SGHTA and CDR2 FQGNSA. V shed 8 bases and J 4 bases; nucleotides not matched to a gene: 11. CDR3 bases: TGTGCCAGCTGCATTGGCGGGAGTCGGTACAATGAGCAGTTCTTC. This encodes CASCIGGSRYNEQFF. Full variable domain (rest looked up from reference TRBV7-2 and TRBJ2-1): GAGVSQSPSNKVTEKGKDVELRCDPISGHTALYWYRQSLGQGLEFLIYFQGNSAPDKSGLPSDRFSAERTGGSVSTLTIQRTQQEDSAVYLCASCIGGSRYNEQFFGPGTRLTVL.

This chain joins TRBV19 and TRBJ2-1, with 7 bases aligning to TRBD1. The CDR3 runs 15 residues. V was pared by 7 bases and J by 7 bases, with 13 bases of the junction left unmatched. Germline values: CDR1 LNHDA, CDR2 SQIVND (reference sequence). The CDR3 coding sequence is TGTGCCAGTAACCGGATGGGGGCCAGGGGGAATGAGCAGTTCTTC. Amino acids: CASNRMGARGNEQFF.

V and J are TRBV20-1 and TRBJ2-1; D call uncertain. Deletions cut 2 bases from V and 2 bases from J, with 7 bases between. Looked up from germline, CDR1 is DFQATT and CDR2 is SNEGSKA (reference sequence). This CDR3 has 13 residues. CDR3 DNA sequence: TGCAGTGCTAGACGGGTAACCTACAATGAGCAGTTCTTC. Amino acids: CSARRVTYNEQFF.

The CDR3 DNA reads as TGTGCCAGCAGCTCCACAGGGGCCAAGCAGTACTTC. This encodes CASSSTGAKQYF. The chain links TRBV5-4 to TRBJ2-7, with 7 positions matching TRBD1. The CDR3 length is 12 residues. V dropped 3 bases and J dropped 8; count of bases not matched to a gene: 5. Germline V gives CDR1 SGHNT, CDR2 YYREEE (reference sequence).

This clonotype is medium-sized (0.01 to 0.1%) in the sample. The chain is built from TRBV6-4 and TRBJ2-2; D is uncertain. Germline V gives CDR1 MRHNA, CDR2 SNTAGT. The CDR3 is 13 amino acids. The germline V and J ends were trimmed by 4 bases and 1 base, with 4 bases remaining between them. The CDR3 is CASSGGNTGELFF. The CDR3 DNA sequence: TGTGCCAGCAGTGGGGGGAACACCGGGGAGCTGTTTTTT.

This chain joins TRBV29-1 and TRBJ2-3; TRBD2 matches at 8 bases. The junction had 5 bases not matched to a gene; V was cut back by 6 bases and J by 6 bases. This CDR3 comprises 12 residues. Per the germline V gene, CDR1 is SQVTM and CDR2 is ANQGSEA. In nucleotides, the CDR3 is TGCAGCGTCGGGACTAGGGACGATACGCAGTATTTT. Protein sequence: CSVGTRDDTQYF.

This clonotype was seen a handful of times. V gene TRBV7-2 combines with J gene TRBJ2-2; D is undetermined. Trimming shortened V by 1 base and J by 5 bases, and 11 bases separated the two germline ends. This CDR3 has 15 residues. Germline values: CDR1 SGHTA, CDR2 FQGNSA. The CDR3 is CASSLVARWTGELFF. In nucleotides, the CDR3 is TGTGCCAGCAGCTTAGTCGCTCGGTGGACCGGGGAGCTGTTTTTT.

V and J are TRBV18 and TRBJ2-5, with 11 bases lining up with TRBD1. Trimming cost V 3 bases and J 6 bases; bases outside gene matches: 6. The germline V gene has CDR1 KGHSH and CDR2 LQKENI. The CDR3 has 15 residues. Here the CDR3 reads CASSPFGTGGQTQYF. In DNA form, the CDR3 reads TGTGCCAGCTCACCTTTCGGGACAGGGGGTCAGACCCAGTACTTC.

This clonotype was counted only a few times. For the CDR3, the DNA is TGTGCCAGCAGCGTAGGCCTGACTAGTTTGGATGAGCAGTTCTTC. Its protein product is CASSVGLTSLDEQFF. The rearrangement links TRBV7-2 to TRBJ2-1, with D possibly being TRBD2 (6 bases). CDR1 is SGHTA, CDR2 FQGNSA, per germline. Trimming took 5 bases from V and 8 from J, leaving 19 bases between them. The CDR3 totals 15 residues. The variable domain in full, completed from reference TRBV7-2 and TRBJ2-1, reads GAGVSQSPSNKVTEKGKDVELRCDPISGHTALYWYRQSLGQGLEFLIYFQGNSAPDKSGLPSDRFSAERTGGSVSTLTIQRTQQEDSAVYLCASSVGLTSLDEQFFGPGTRLTVL.

The CDR3 is CASSEGSGGWIETQYF. CDR3 DNA sequence: TGTGCCAGCAGTGAAGGGTCAGGGGGCTGGATAGAGACCCAGTACTTC. J is TRBJ2-5 and V is TRBV6-1, with 8 positions matching TRBD1. Trimming removed 1 base from V and 4 bases from J; junction bases left unmatched: 8. The CDR3 is 16 amino acids. The germline gives CDR1 MNHNS, CDR2 SASEGT.

This clonotype showed up just a few times. The chain combines TRBV7-2 with TRBJ2-1; 8 bases fit TRBD2. The CDR3 runs 12 residues. Looked up from germline, CDR1 is SGHTA and CDR2 is FQGNSA. The junction had 6 bases not matched to a gene; V was cut back by 5 bases and J by 12 bases. The CDR3 protein is CASSPSGGAQFF. DNA for the CDR3: TGTGCCAGCAGCCCAAGCGGGGGCGCGCAGTTCTTC.

This clonotype came up a few times. The junction and the germline gene differ at one end; a read error may be behind it. V gene TRBV6-4 combines with J gene TRBJ2-6; a weak D match, TRBD2 (5 bases). The CDR3 contains 16 residues. Per the germline V gene, CDR1 is MRHNA and CDR2 is SNTAGT. CDR3: CASSQESGSGANVLTF. CDR3 bases: TGCGCCAGCAGCCAAGAATCGGGATCTGGGGCCAACGTCCTGACTTTC.

This clonotype was seen a few times. V usage is TRBV7-3 and J usage is TRBJ2-7; D possibly corresponds to TRBD2 (5 bases). Germline CDR1 reads SGHTA; CDR2 reads FQGTGA. The V gene lost 2 bases and the J gene lost 6 bases, with 11 bases spanning the gap. The CDR3 extends over 13 amino acids. CDR3 residues: CASSLGLAREQYF. The CDR3 nucleotides read TGTGCCAGCAGCTTAGGGCTAGCTCGCGAGCAGTACTTC.

The chain uses TRBV5-1 and TRBJ1-1; no reliable D call. V gave up 5 bases and J gave up 3 bases, with 8 bases separating them. Germline V gene data show CDR1 as SGHRS and CDR2 as YFSETQ. The CDR3 has 12 amino acids. The CDR3 nucleotides read TGCGCCAGCAGGGACCTGGACACTGAAGCTTTCTTT. Its translation is CASRDLDTEAFF.

The gene calls are TRBV25-1 and TRBJ2-1; 14 nucleotides agree with TRBD2. The CDR3 runs 15 residues. Losses at the gene ends were 1 base for V and 10 bases for J; bases not matched to a gene: 3. The germline CDR1 and CDR2 sequences are MGHDK and SYGVNS. Written as DNA, the CDR3 is TGTGCCAGCAGTGAATGGACTAGCGGGAGGTTGGAGCAGTTCTTC. Translated: CASSEWTSGRLEQFF.

This clonotype was recorded a few times. V gene TRBV27 combines with J gene TRBJ2-3; a weak D match, TRBD2 (6 bases). The ends were cut back, 4 bases at V and 4 bases at J, with 18 bases in the middle. CDR3 size: 16 residues. Germline V gene sequence: CDR1 MNHEY, CDR2 SMNVEV (reference sequence). CDR3 amino acids: CASSSSPTSGSDTQYF. Written as DNA, the CDR3 is TGTGCCAGCAGTTCCTCCCCGACTAGTGGCTCAGATACGCAGTATTTT.

CDR3 sequence: CASSPLSQSGELFF. Here the CDR3 DNA reads TGTGCCAGCAGCCCTCTCAGCCAATCCGGGGAGCTGTTTTTT. The genes are TRBV6-1 and TRBJ2-2, with D unresolved. Trimming removed 6 bases from V and 6 bases from J, with 14 bases in between. CDR1 MNHNS and CDR2 SASEGT come from the germline V gene. The CDR3 contains 14 residues.

This clonotype was detected only a few times. V is TRBV6-1 and J is TRBJ1-1; D gene uncertain. The ends were cut back, 4 bases at V and 1 base at J, with 16 bases in the middle. CDR3 length: 16 residues. Germline-derived CDR1 and CDR2 are MNHNS and SASEGT. CDR3 protein: CASSVIGVLGNTEAFF. DNA for the CDR3: TGTGCCAGCAGTGTGATTGGGGTCCTTGGGAACACTGAAGCTTTCTTT.

The chain uses TRBV7-2 and TRBJ2-2, with D unresolved. Trimming shortened V by 3 bases and J by 5 bases, and 10 bases separated the two germline ends. Germline CDR1 SGHTA, CDR2 FQGNSA. This CDR3 is 14 amino acids long. In DNA, the CDR3 is TGTGCCAGCAGCTTCAGCCGGTGGACCGGGGAGCTGTTTTTT. Translated, it gives CASSFSRWTGELFF. Together with reference TRBV7-2 and TRBJ2-2, the CDR3 gives the full variable domain: GAGVSQSPSNKVTEKGKDVELRCDPISGHTALYWYRQSLGQGLEFLIYFQGNSAPDKSGLPSDRFSAERTGGSVSTLTIQRTQQEDSAVYLCASSFSRWTGELFFGEGSRLTVL.

This clonotype was detected once. This rearrangement joins TRBV4-1 to TRBJ2-3; 7 nucleotides match TRBD1. With 2 bases clipped from V and 2 bases from J, the junction kept 7 bases outside the gene matches. Germline CDR1 is MGHRA and CDR2 is YSYEKL. The CDR3 has 16 amino acids. CDR3 in amino acids: CASSQRSGQLTDTQYF. CDR3 sequence (DNA): TGCGCCAGCAGCCAACGCTCGGGACAGCTCACAGATACGCAGTATTTT.

The chain carries TRBV7-9 and TRBJ2-7; D perhaps matches TRBD1 (6 bases). The CDR3 runs 16 residues. Germline V lookup: CDR1 SEHNR, CDR2 FQNEAQ (reference sequence). V was shortened by 3 bases and J by 3 bases, with 18 bases between the two germline ends. The DNA of the CDR3 is TGTGCCAGCAGCTTGAGGATCGGGGCAGGGGTCTACGAGCAGTACTTC. Its translation is CASSLRIGAGVYEQYF.

The V and J genes are TRBV27 and TRBJ1-3, with TRBD1 identical over 10 bases. CDR1 is MNHEY and CDR2 is SMNVEV in the germline V gene (reference sequence). Trimming at V came to 4 bases and at J to 4 bases, leaving 7 bases not matched to a gene. The CDR3 extends over 16 amino acids. CDR3 amino acids: CASSSRTGGRGNTIYF. CDR3 nucleotide sequence: TGTGCCAGCAGTTCAAGGACAGGGGGAAGGGGAAACACCATATATTTT.